Listed here is a single TCR beta chain. This clone's antigen is unknown. Nothing much larger sits one base from this clone, and base qualities are not available. This record belongs to a study of T cells in Graves' hyperthyroidism and ophthalmopathy (dated by TCRdb to the late 2010s). Turning to the overall study: Peripheral blood was sampled at the time of initial diagnosis, prior to any treatment. A discovery cohort of about a hundred patients, 43 with Graves' ophthalmopathy and 55 to 65 with stable Graves' hyperthyroidism, was used to find distinguishing TCR V-J signatures. Prospective prediction of ophthalmopathy was tested in an independent validation cohort of fewer than 20 hyperthyroidism patients and some 17 patients who later progressed to ophthalmopathy. The approximately 90 discovery patients were randomly split 7:3 into training and test sets. In addition, the study compared T-cell repertoires in thyroid tissue and in blood from roughly 6 Graves' hyperthyroidism patients. Once sampling was done, hyperthyroidism patients were given methimazole at a starting dose of 30 mg daily, whereas ophthalmopathy patients were given high-dose intravenous methylprednisolone. According to the paper, TCR Vbeta CDR3 sequencing was carried out on over 130 peripheral blood samples, which came from 40 to 45 ophthalmopathy, 80 or so hyperthyroidism and roughly 17 progressor patients. The paper's findings and limits, for the study overall: Ophthalmopathy was separated from stable hyperthyroidism by a 13 V-J signature model, with 85% to 90% sensitivity and approximately 84% specificity obtained in cross-validation and 80%/75% obtained in testing. No statistical method was used to fix the sample size in advance, and group allocation was not hidden from the investigators. Blood samples also contained most of the expanded thyroid clonotypes (frequency above 0.001), which suggests that blood repertoires may reflect thyroid immune responses. During validation, the model predicted progression to ophthalmopathy a median of around 6 months ahead of onset, with around 70% sensitivity and 72.22% specificity.

Graves' hyperthyroidism was defined as stable when no progression to ophthalmopathy occurred over 18 months of follow-up. Hyperthyroidism patients were aged 18 to 65 years and newly diagnosed, with disease duration of less than 2 months. Any patient with an uncontrolled infection, another autoimmune disease, pregnancy or lactation was excluded. Clinical symptoms, serum thyroxine and TRAb, thyroid ultrasound, and orbital computed tomography formed the basis for the diagnoses. PBMCs were separated from approximately 10 ml of fresh peripheral blood using Ficoll-Paque density gradient centrifugation. Total RNA was extracted using Trizol reagent, and RNA quality was assessed on an Agilent 2100 Bioanalyzer. Per the germline V gene, SGDLS is the CDR1 and YYNGEE is the CDR2. At the junction V is shortened by 3 bases and J by 3 bases, with 10 bases in between. The CDR3 numbers 14 residues from cysteine through phenylalanine. Just the 42-base CDR3 DNA is kept, in frame starting at base 1.

The TCR beta CDR3 regions were amplified from RNA transcripts. A first-round RT-PCR of the TCR CDR3 used the HTBI primer set with the Qiagen OneStep RT-PCR kit. Libraries were constructed in a second round of multiplex PCR, after which size selection and purification were carried out. Sequencing of the libraries was done on an Illumina HiSeq2000 using paired-end 100 bp reads. The paper's processing steps were these. SOAPnuke was used to process the raw data, removing reads that contained adapters or uncalled bases, had a mean Phred below 15, or lacked an exact match to the constant primer or identifier. High-quality paired reads were merged with COPE v1.2.5, and unique nucleotide sequences were defined as clonotypes. MiTCR v1.1 was used to align clonotypes to the IMGT TRBV, TRBD and TRBJ reference segments. Only V-J combinations with frequency above 0.0001, covering roughly 99% of repertoires, were analysed. A TCS score was defined as the ratio between F50 (clonal expansion) and ExV (chaos), using BLOSUM62-based TCRdist between CDR3 peptides within each V-J. Welch's t-statistics and random forest reduced roughly 530 V-J features to about 13, which were used in a naive Bayes classifier (R e1071). Starting from the raw public reads, TCRdb applied fastp trimming at Q25, assembled clones with MiXCR and retained in-frame beta chains. Here each entry gathers all rows of one CDR3 protein and keeps the most common genes and DNA. The V and J calls here are based on TCRdb, not the publication. Across this sample there are around 200,000 distinct CDR3 sequences, with over 15% seen only once. The ten largest clones capture about 31% of the sample.

Input material: blood. This receptor was identified in a woman aged 45-65 years with Graves' hyperthyroidism. The sequence joins TRBV9 to TRBJ2-1, with an unclear D gene assignment. The DNA sequence reads TGTGCCAGCAGCGAACAAGCGAGCTACAATGAGCAGTTCTTC. This is translated as CASSEQASYNEQFF.